This TCR beta chain was identified in a study of regulatory T cells in long-lasting Graves disease. Notes on the study in general: More public clonotypes were shared by persistent patients (about 3,000) than by new patients (approximately 1,000). Persistent disease was associated with favored TRBV28 usage and with favored use of TRBJ1-2 and TRBJ2-5.

Time point specified: newly diagnosed GD, antithyroid drugs for less than 3 months. The TCR library was made from RNA extracted from PBMCs. EDTA tubes held approximately 10 milliliters of peripheral blood from each patient. This clonotype was counted a few times. The antigen remains undetermined. The CDR3 is 17 amino acids. V was pared by 7 bases and J by 9 bases, with 23 bases of the junction left unmatched. CDR1 is LNHDA, CDR2 SQIVND, per germline (reference sequence). Sequencing libraries for TCR beta were prepared with iRepertoire HTBI primers and Arm-PCR of CDR3 regions. In the original processing: Detected in the samples were just over 60 TRBV and under 15 TRBJ segments. TCRdb ran MiXCR on the multiplex PCR reads and lists one entry per CDR3 protein. These V and J calls derive from TCRdb rather than the authors' analysis. The repertoire consists of hundreds of thousands of distinct CDR3 sequences, with 15% to 20% occurring once and the leading ten covering more than 35%.

Sequencing used peripheral blood mononuclear cells (PBMCs), obtained at new diagnosis, from a patient treated with antithyroid drugs. The chain is built from TRBV19 and TRBJ1-1; 7 bases line up with TRBD1. This TCR was sampled from a female donor with Graves disease. The CDR3 DNA follows: TGTGCCAGTAACCAGACAGGGTATTCAGAATCGGGGCTCAAAGCTTTCTTT. The encoded protein is CASNQTGYSESGLKAFF.